The 5 T cell receptor beta chains in this list originate from one sample, sequenced in a study of blood T cell repertoires in COVID-19. Data came from immunoSEQ multiplex PCR; TCRdb stores just in-frame clones and leaves some out. Of under 300,000 clones listed, about four fifths are singletons. The sample consisted of peripheral blood. All receptors come from a woman aged 18-35 years with acute or convalescent COVID-19.

V and J are TRBV7-2 and TRBJ1-1; TRBD1 matches 9 bases. The CDR3 length is 15 residues. Germline-derived CDR1 and CDR2 are SGHTA and FQGNSA. V lost 5 bases and J lost 1; bases outside the gene matches: 5. The CDR3 nucleotides read TGTGCCAGCAGCCGCCAACAGGGGGCGAACACTGAAGCTTTCTTT. It encodes CASSRQQGANTEAFF.

The chain couples TRBV10-1 to TRBJ2-7; D remains ambiguous. The CDR3 totals 12 residues. Trimming pared 7 bases from V and 1 base from J, leaving 8 bases between. The germline V gene has CDR1 WNHNN and CDR2 SYGVQD (reference sequence). CDR3 in DNA: TGCGCCAGCAAGAACAGTTCCTACGAGCAGTACTTC. Translated: CASKNSSYEQYF.

This sequence joins TRBV6-2 or TRBV6-3 and TRBJ1-2, with D hard to call. The CDR3 consists of 15 residues. Germline loops: CDR1 MNHEY, CDR2 SVGEGT. Trimming took off 2 bases at V and 8 bases at J, with 18 bases between the two ends. The CDR3 loop is CASSYTPPEGHGYTF. The DNA for the CDR3 is TGTGCCAGCAGTTACACGCCCCCAGAGGGCCACGGCTACACCTTC.

This sequence joins TRBV5-1 and TRBJ2-7; 11 bases are a match to TRBD2. V gave up 4 bases and J gave up 11 bases; unmatched junction bases: 8. CDR1 and CDR2 (germline): SGHRS, YFSETQ. The CDR3 covers 13 residues. This CDR3 is CASSAGTSGRKYF. The CDR3 region has the DNA TGCGCCAGCAGCGCAGGGACTAGCGGTCGAAAGTACTTC.

V gene TRBV10-2 combines with J gene TRBJ2-3; D may be TRBD2 (5 bases). The CDR3 consists of 12 residues. Germline V CDR1 and CDR2: WSHSY, SAAADI. V lost 8 bases and J lost 6, with 12 bases in between. The DNA for the CDR3 is TGCGCCAGCGGTCGAGGCGGGGATACGCAGTATTTT. Translating gives CASGRGGDTQYF.